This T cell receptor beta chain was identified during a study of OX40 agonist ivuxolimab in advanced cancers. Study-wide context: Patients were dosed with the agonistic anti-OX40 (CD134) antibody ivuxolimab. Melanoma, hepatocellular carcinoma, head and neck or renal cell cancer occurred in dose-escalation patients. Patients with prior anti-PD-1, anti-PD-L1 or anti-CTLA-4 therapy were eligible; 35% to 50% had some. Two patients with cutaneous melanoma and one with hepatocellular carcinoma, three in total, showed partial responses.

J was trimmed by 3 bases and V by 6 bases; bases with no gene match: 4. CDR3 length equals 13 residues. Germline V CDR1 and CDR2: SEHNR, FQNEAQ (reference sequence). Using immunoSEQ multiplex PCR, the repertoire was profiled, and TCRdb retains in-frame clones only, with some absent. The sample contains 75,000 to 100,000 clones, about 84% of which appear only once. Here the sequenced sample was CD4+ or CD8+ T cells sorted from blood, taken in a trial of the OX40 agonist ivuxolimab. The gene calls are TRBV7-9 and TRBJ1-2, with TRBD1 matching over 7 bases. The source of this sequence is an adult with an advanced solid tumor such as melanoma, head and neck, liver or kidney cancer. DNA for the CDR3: TGTGCCAGCAGTTCAGACAGGGACTATGGCTACACCTTC. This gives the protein CASSSDRDYGYTF.